This T cell receptor beta chain was identified in a study of cytomegalovirus exposure and HLA in healthy donors. Broader study findings: Through in vitro validation, a few CMV-associated chains were shown to be specific for CMV antigens.

On this clone: Its antigen is unknown.

Looked up from germline, CDR1 is MNHEY and CDR2 is SVGAGI. The J segment lost 7 bases and the V segment lost 5 bases, leaving 10 bases of the junction unmatched. The CDR3 spans 14 residues. Separation from the roughly 670-subject first cohort characterized the approximately 130-subject validation cohort, to which the donors belonged. Libraries were prepared by immunoSEQ multiplex PCR; TCRdb keeps only in-frame clonotypes and omits some of them. This table has more than 95,000 clones, approximately 85% appearing once. The chain employs TRBV6-5 and TRBJ1-2; 7 bases line up with TRBD1. The sample comprised PBMCs. This TCR was recovered from a man between 18 and 29 years old in good health and CMV-seronegative. The CDR3 spells CASSGQGGNSGYTF. The CDR3 bases are TGTGCCAGCAGTGGCCAGGGGGGAAACAGTGGCTACACCTTC.